The 5 T cell receptor beta chains reported below all come from one sample, sequenced in a study of cytomegalovirus exposure and HLA in healthy donors. The PCR made use of 60 Vbeta and 13 Jbeta primers. Profiled with immunoSEQ multiplex PCR; TCRdb holds only in-frame clones, not every one. The data hold a few hundred thousand clones, with about 82% observed a single time. The sample was PBMCs. These receptors originate from a man younger than 45 in good health and CMV-seronegative.

This clone was detected once. Germline and junction disagree at one end, which may indicate a read error. The chain uses TRBV5-1 and TRBJ1-1, with 9 bases lining up with TRBD1. From germline, CDR1 is SGHRS and CDR2 YFSETQ. This CDR3 is built from 14 residues. The CDR3 nucleotides read TGCGCCAGCACCCTAAGTCCGGGACAGGGTGAAACTTTCTTT. This codes for CASTLSPGQGETFF.

The sample holds a few counts of this clone. The V and J genes are TRBV27 and TRBJ2-1, with 13 bases identical to TRBD2. This CDR3 is 16 amino acids long. From germline, CDR1 is MNHEY and CDR2 SMNVEV (reference sequence). Germline trimming cut 6 bases from V and 4 bases from J; bases unmatched to any gene: 6. Here the CDR3 reads CASRQRLAGGYNEQFF. The CDR3 DNA is TGTGCCAGCAGACAAAGACTAGCGGGGGGTTACAATGAGCAGTTCTTC.

The table lists this clone with a count of one. The rearrangement links TRBV5-1 to TRBJ1-2, with a possible D match to TRBD1 (6 bases). CDR1 and CDR2 (germline): SGHRS, YFSETQ. The V gene lost 4 bases and the J gene lost 3 bases, with 22 bases spanning the gap. The CDR3 length is 17 residues. The CDR3 nucleotides are TGCGCCAGCAGCCAGGGGTTCGCGTCGGTGGTCGACTATGGCTACACCTTC. It encodes CASSQGFASVVDYGYTF. Drawing the rest from reference TRBV5-1 and TRBJ1-2, the complete variable domain is KAGVTQTPRYLIKTRGQQVTLSCSPISGHRSVSWYQQTPGQGLQFLFEYFSETQRNKGNFPGRFSGRQFSNSRSEMNVSTLELGDSALYLCASSQGFASVVDYGYTFGSGTRLTVV.

This chain links TRBV15 with TRBJ2-3; 9 bases are shared with TRBD1. After removal of 11 bases from V and 6 bases from J, the junction contained 9 bases not matched to a gene. This CDR3 region has 13 residues. Germline CDR1 reads LNHNV; CDR2 reads YYDKDF (reference sequence). The CDR3 loop reads CAVRDRATDTQYF. The CDR3 DNA reads TGTGCCGTCCGGGACAGGGCCACGGATACGCAGTATTTT.

This chain joins TRBV29-1 and TRBJ2-4, with 7 bases matching TRBD1. Germline-derived CDR1 and CDR2 are SQVTM and ANQGSEA. V shed 4 bases, J shed 6 bases, and the junction held 3 bases outside the gene matches. This CDR3 region has 12 residues. CDR3 residues: CSVAPGGNIQYF. The CDR3, as DNA: TGCAGCGTTGCGCCAGGGGGAAACATTCAGTACTTC. The whole variable domain, filled in from reference TRBV29-1 and TRBJ2-4, reads SAVISQKPSRDICQRGTSLTIQCQVDSQVTMMFWYRQQPGQSLTLIATANQGSEATYESGFVIDKFPISRPNLTFSTLTVSNMSPEDSSIYLCSVAPGGNIQYFGAGTRLSVL.